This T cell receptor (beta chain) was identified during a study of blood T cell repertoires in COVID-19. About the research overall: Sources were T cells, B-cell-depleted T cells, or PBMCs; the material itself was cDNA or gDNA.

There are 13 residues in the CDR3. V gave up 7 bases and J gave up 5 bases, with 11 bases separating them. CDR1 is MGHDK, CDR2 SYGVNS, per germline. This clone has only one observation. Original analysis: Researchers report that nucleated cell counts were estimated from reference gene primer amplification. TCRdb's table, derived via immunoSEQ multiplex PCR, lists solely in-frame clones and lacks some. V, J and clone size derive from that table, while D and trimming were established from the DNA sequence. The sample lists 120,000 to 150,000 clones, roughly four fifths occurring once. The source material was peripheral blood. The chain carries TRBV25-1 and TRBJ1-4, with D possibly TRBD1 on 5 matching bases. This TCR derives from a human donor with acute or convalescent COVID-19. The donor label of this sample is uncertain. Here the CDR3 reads CASTGGKNEKLFF. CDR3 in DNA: TGTGCCAGCACCGGGGGGAAAAATGAAAAACTGTTTTTT.